Described below is a single T cell receptor (beta chain) sequence and its context. Its specificity is not known. The source of the sample is a study of T cell responses to AZD1222 COVID-19 vaccine. Study-level findings and limits: The donor cohort was predominantly white British with a female majority, and clonal diversity may have been underestimated. Sampling that yielded the repertoires occurred only after the peak T cell response.

Only in-frame clones appear in the TCRdb table, and some are missing; sequencing was by immunoSEQ multiplex PCR. The data show about 74,000 clones, with 91% seen just once and 6.5% to 9.5% held by the top ten. Looked up from germline, CDR1 is KGHDR and CDR2 is SFDVKD. Deletions cut 8 bases from V and 2 bases from J, with 20 bases between. CDR3 size: 17 residues. V is TRBV24-1 and J is TRBJ2-2; D is tentatively TRBD1 or TRBD2 (5 bases each). The receptor was isolated from an adult who received the AZD1222 COVID-19 vaccine. The source material was peripheral blood, sampled 28 days after the second AZD1222 dose. CDR3 DNA: TGTGCCACCACTCCGGGACCACCGAAGGCCAACACCGGGGAGCTGTTTTTT. Its protein product is CATTPGPPKANTGELFF.